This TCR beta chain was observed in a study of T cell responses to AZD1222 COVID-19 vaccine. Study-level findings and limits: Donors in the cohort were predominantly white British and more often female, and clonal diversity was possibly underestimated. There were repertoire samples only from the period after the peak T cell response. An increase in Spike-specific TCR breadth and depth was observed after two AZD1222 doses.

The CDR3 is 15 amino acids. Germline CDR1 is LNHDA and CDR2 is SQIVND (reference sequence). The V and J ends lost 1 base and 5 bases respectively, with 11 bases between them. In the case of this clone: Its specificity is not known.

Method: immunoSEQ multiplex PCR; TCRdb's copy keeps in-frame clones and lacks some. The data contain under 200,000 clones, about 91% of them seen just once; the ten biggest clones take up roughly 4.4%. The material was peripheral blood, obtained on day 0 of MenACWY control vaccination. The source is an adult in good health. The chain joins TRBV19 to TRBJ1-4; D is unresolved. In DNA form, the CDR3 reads TGTGCCAGTAGTATAGGTCTGCCAGTGAATGAAAAACTGTTTTTT. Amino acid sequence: CASSIGLPVNEKLFF.